This T cell receptor (beta chain) was sequenced during a study of T cells after yellow fever vaccination. Study-wide results and limits: Relatively few clonotypes were ones that appeared in both CD4 and CD8 compartments.

This clonotype was found a few times. Antigen: not known. Making TCR cDNA involved 5'RACE template switching, which added UMIs and a universal primer site. TCRdb analysed the 5' RACE reads with MiXCR anew, one entry per CDR3 protein. The sample holds roughly 520,000 distinct CDR3 sequences, about a fifth seen once. CDR3 length: 13 residues. The germline CDR1 and CDR2 sequences are DFQATT and SNEGSKA (reference sequence). Trimming removed 0 bases at V and 6 bases at J, with 12 bases between. The TCR sequence derives from a man between 18 and 35 years old who received the YFV17D yellow fever vaccine. The sequences come from PBMCs, collected less than 25 days after the first yellow fever vaccination. The chain has TRBV20-1 and TRBJ2-7; tentative D call: TRBD2 (7 bases). CDR3 sequence (DNA): TGCAGTGCTAGAGATTTTCGGGGGGCCGAGCAGTACTTC. Translation gives CSARDFRGAEQYF.